One sample yielded the 17 T cell receptor beta chains listed below, sequenced in a study of radiation and T cells in renal cell carcinoma. Measured with immunoSEQ multiplex PCR; TCRdb has only the in-frame clones, and not every one. The data show roughly 13,000 clones, around two thirds seen once. The treatment here: treatment-naive control, cytoreductive nephrectomy. Sequenced here: tumor tissue, sampled from a patient whose treatment was nephrectomy without radiotherapy. The receptors were sampled from a woman over 75 with renal cell carcinoma.

V and J are TRBV19 and TRBJ1-1; D not certain. This CDR3 region has 13 residues. With 1 base removed from V and 5 bases from J, the gap between germline ends came to 8 bases. Germline CDR1 and CDR2: LNHDA and SQIVND (reference sequence). CDR3 coding DNA: TGTGCCAGTAGTATAGGTCGGAGAACTGAAGCTTTCTTT. Its protein product is CASSIGRRTEAFF.

This clone was picked up a small number of times. The rearrangement joins TRBV5-1 to TRBJ1-1; the match to TRBD1 covers 7 bases. CDR1 and CDR2 from the germline V gene are SGHRS and YFSETQ. The CDR3 contains 14 residues. Unmatched junction bases numbered 6, after V lost 2 bases and J lost 5 bases. CDR3: CASSLRQGITEAFF. Here the CDR3 DNA reads TGCGCCAGCAGCTTAAGACAGGGAATAACTGAAGCTTTCTTT.

The chain employs TRBV7-8 and TRBJ1-1; D is perhaps TRBD1 (5 bases). Germline V lookup: CDR1 SGHVS, CDR2 FQNEAQ. The CDR3 runs 14 residues. V shed 1 base and J shed 1 base, with 7 bases lying between them. The CDR3 region has the DNA TGTGCCAGCAGCTTAGGACAGCGGAACACTGAAGCTTTCTTT. Its protein product is CASSLGQRNTEAFF.

This clone is medium-sized within its sample. The chain uses TRBV7-9 and TRBJ2-1, with 7 bases lining up with TRBD1. The V segment lost 5 bases and the J segment 4 bases; nucleotides outside the gene matches: 11. CDR1 SEHNR and CDR2 FQNEAQ come from the germline V gene (reference sequence). The CDR3 is 16 amino acids. CDR3: CASSPTDRVRYNEQFF. The CDR3 DNA reads as TGTGCCAGCAGCCCTACCGACAGGGTGCGGTACAATGAGCAGTTCTTC. The full variable domain, completed using reference TRBV7-9 and TRBJ2-1, is DTGVSQNPRHKITKRGQNVTFRCDPISEHNRLYWYRQTLGQGPEFLTYFQNEAQLEKSRLLSDRFSAERPKGSFSTLEIQRTEQGDSAMYLCASSPTDRVRYNEQFFGPGTRLTVL.

CDR3 amino acids: CASRATYGLGSPLHF. CDR3 nucleotides: TGTGCCAGCAGAGCCACGTACGGCCTTGGGTCACCCCTCCACTTT. The chain employs TRBV6-5 and TRBJ1-6; D is unclear. V lost 6 bases and J 10 bases, leaving 19 bases between the germline ends. Germline loops: CDR1 MNHEY, CDR2 SVGAGI. The CDR3 has 15 amino acids.

CDR3 protein: CASSFWTGASYEQYF. CDR3 nucleotide sequence: TGTGCCAGCAGTTTCTGGACAGGGGCCTCCTACGAGCAGTACTTC. V gene TRBV13 combines with J gene TRBJ2-7; 9 bases are a match to TRBD1. CDR1 and CDR2 (germline): PRHDT, FYEKMQ (reference sequence). The CDR3 spans 15 residues. J gave up 0 bases and V 6 bases, and 6 bases lay outside the gene matches.

The V and J genes are TRBV6-4 and TRBJ1-5; 7 bases are a match to TRBD1. The CDR3 has 16 residues. V dropped 5 bases and J dropped 2; count of bases not matched to a gene: 9. Germline assignment: CDR1 MRHNA and CDR2 SNTAGT. The CDR3 protein is CASSPQGGVGNQPQHF. The CDR3, as DNA: TGTGCCAGCAGTCCCCAGGGGGGGGTCGGCAATCAGCCCCAGCATTTT.

Concerning this clone: An end of the junction differs from the germline gene, which may be a read error. V usage is TRBV11-2 and J usage is TRBJ2-1; weak D call: TRBD1 (6 bases). This CDR3 has 11 residues. The germline CDR1 and CDR2 sequences are SGHAT and FQNNGV. As DNA, the CDR3 is TGTGCCAGCAGCTTAACAGGGATCGGGGTCTTC. Translation: CASSLTGIGVF.

The rearrangement uses TRBV7-9 and TRBJ1-3, with D possibly matching TRBD1 (5 bases). Germline CDR1 is SEHNR and CDR2 is FQNEAQ (reference sequence). V gave up 1 base and J gave up 1 base, with 8 bases separating them. CDR3 length: 15 residues. CDR3 in amino acids: CASSLGGESGNTIYF. In DNA form, the CDR3 reads TGTGCCAGCAGCTTAGGGGGGGAATCTGGAAACACCATATATTTT.

V is TRBV10-1 and J is TRBJ2-2, with unresolved D. Germline assignment: CDR1 WNHNN and CDR2 SYGVQD (reference sequence). V lost 6 bases, J lost 3 bases, and 11 bases lay in between. This CDR3 comprises 14 residues. CDR3: CASREVADTGELFF. Written as DNA, the CDR3 is TGCGCCAGCAGAGAGGTCGCCGACACCGGGGAGCTGTTTTTT.

This clone appeared a single time. This chain uses TRBV7-2 with TRBJ2-7; D remains unclear. Germline loops: CDR1 SGHTA, CDR2 FQGNSA. The CDR3 is 15 residues long. The V gene lost 3 bases and the J gene lost 0 bases, with 12 bases spanning the gap. The CDR3 is CASSLGPRSSYEQYV. In nucleotides, the CDR3 is TGTGCCAGCAGCTTGGGCCCTAGGAGCTCCTACGAGCAGTACGTC.

The J gene is TRBJ1-2, the V gene TRBV11-2; D is ambiguous. The germline V gene has CDR1 SGHAT and CDR2 FQNNGV. Deletions cut 3 bases from V and 3 bases from J, with 8 bases between. The CDR3 extends over 13 amino acids. The CDR3 is CASSFPGYYGYTF. CDR3 nucleotides: TGTGCCAGCAGCTTCCCCGGGTACTATGGCTACACCTTC.

This rearrangement joins TRBV9 to TRBJ1-6, with a tentative D call TRBD1 (5 bases). CDR3 length equals 13 residues. Trimming cost V 3 bases and J 10 bases, with 11 bases left between them. CDR1 is SGDLS, CDR2 YYNGEE, per germline. In DNA, the CDR3 is TGTGCCAGCAGCGACGGGGGAGGGTCACCCCTCCACTTT. Protein sequence: CASSDGGGSPLHF. Based on the CDR3 plus reference TRBV9 and TRBJ1-6, the full variable domain is DSGVTQTPKHLITATGQRVTLRCSPRSGDLSVYWYQQSLDQGLQFLIQYYNGEERAKGNILERFSAQQFPDLHSELNLSSLELGDSALYFCASSDGGGSPLHFGNGTRLTVT.

In this sample, this clone is medium-sized. This chain uses TRBV4-2 with TRBJ2-1; D is possibly TRBD2 (5 bases). Germline CDR1 reads LGHNA; CDR2 reads YNFKEQ. This CDR3 has 16 amino acids. Trimming pared 2 bases from V and 5 bases from J, leaving 16 bases between. The CDR3 region is CASSQPTNDENNEQFF. The CDR3 DNA is TGTGCCAGCAGCCAACCGACTAACGACGAGAACAATGAGCAGTTCTTC.

This clone was recorded a few times. This rearrangement joins TRBV6-5 to TRBJ1-2, with a possible D match to TRBD1 (6 bases). Germline values: CDR1 MNHEY, CDR2 SVGAGI. Trimming took off 2 bases at V and 8 bases at J, with 12 bases between the two ends. This CDR3 contains 13 residues. The CDR3 spells CASSYRTDSGYTF. As DNA, the CDR3 is TGTGCCAGCAGTTACCGGACAGATAGCGGCTACACCTTC.

The V gene is TRBV4-3, the J gene TRBJ2-3; unclear D gene. CDR3 length: 14 residues. Trimming took 0 bases from V and 0 from J, leaving 4 bases between them. Germline CDR1 is LGHNA and CDR2 is YSLEER. The DNA of the CDR3 is TGCGCCAGCAGCCAAGAGGGGAGCACAGATACGCAGTATTTT. This encodes CASSQEGSTDTQYF.

This sequence joins TRBV9 and TRBJ1-1; D perhaps matches TRBD1 (6 bases). The length of the CDR3 is 15 residues. Trimming removed 2 bases from V and 0 bases from J, with 11 bases in between. The germline gives CDR1 SGDLS, CDR2 YYNGEE. In DNA, the CDR3 is TGTGCCAGCAGCGTGTGGGACAAGATGAACACTGAAGCTTTCTTT. Protein sequence: CASSVWDKMNTEAFF. Full variable domain (missing parts from reference TRBV9 and TRBJ1-1): DSGVTQTPKHLITATGQRVTLRCSPRSGDLSVYWYQQSLDQGLQFLIQYYNGEERAKGNILERFSAQQFPDLHSELNLSSLELGDSALYFCASSVWDKMNTEAFFGQGTRLTVV.